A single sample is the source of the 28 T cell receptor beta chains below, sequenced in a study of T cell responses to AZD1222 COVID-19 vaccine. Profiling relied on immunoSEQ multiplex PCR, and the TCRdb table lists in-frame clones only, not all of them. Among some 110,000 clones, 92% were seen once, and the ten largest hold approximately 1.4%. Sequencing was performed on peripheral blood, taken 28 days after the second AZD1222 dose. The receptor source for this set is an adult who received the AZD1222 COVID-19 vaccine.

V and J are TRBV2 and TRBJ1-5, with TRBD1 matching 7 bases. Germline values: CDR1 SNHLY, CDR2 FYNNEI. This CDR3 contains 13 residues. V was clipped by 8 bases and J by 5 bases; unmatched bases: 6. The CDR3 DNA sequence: TGTGCCAGCGGCCGACAGGGTTATCAGCCCCAGCATTTT. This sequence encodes CASGRQGYQPQHF.

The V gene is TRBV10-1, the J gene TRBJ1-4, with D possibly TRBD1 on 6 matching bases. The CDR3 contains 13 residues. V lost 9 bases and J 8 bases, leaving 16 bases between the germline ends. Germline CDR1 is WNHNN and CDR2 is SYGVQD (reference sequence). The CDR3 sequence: CASTQGVREKLFF. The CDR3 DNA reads TGCGCCAGTACACAGGGAGTACGGGAAAAACTGTTTTTT.

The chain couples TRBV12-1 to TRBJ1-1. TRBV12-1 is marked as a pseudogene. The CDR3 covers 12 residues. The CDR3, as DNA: TGTGCCAGCAGCAAGAGCGGTCTTGGGGCTTTCTTT. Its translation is CASSKSGLGAFF.

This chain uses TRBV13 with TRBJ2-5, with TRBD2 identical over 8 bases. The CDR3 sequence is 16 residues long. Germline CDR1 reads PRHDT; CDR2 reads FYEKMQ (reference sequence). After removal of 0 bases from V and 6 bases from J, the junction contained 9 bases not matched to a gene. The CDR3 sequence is CASSLGGAGAEKTQYF. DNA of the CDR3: TGTGCCAGCAGCTTAGGAGGAGCGGGAGCCGAAAAGACCCAGTACTTC.

Here the CDR3 DNA reads TGTGCCAGCAGCTTAACTCCCTCTAGCGGGGAGTCCTATGAGCAGTTCTTC. Translating gives CASSLTPSSGESYEQFF. The chain joins TRBV7-3 to TRBJ2-1, with TRBD2 matching over 9 bases. Unmatched junction bases numbered 11, after V lost 0 bases and J lost 8 bases. The germline CDR1 and CDR2 sequences are SGHTA and FQGTGA. The CDR3 has 17 residues.

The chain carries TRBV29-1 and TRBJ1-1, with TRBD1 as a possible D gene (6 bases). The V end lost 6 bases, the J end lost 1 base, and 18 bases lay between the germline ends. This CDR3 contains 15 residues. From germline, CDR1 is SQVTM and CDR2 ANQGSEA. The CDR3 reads CSVLPRTAKNTEAFF. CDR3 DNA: TGCAGCGTCTTACCAAGGACAGCGAAGAACACTGAAGCTTTCTTT.

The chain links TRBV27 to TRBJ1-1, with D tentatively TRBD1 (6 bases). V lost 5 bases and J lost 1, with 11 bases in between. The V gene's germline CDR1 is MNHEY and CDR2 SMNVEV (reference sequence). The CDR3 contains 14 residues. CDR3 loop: CASSRRGGNTEAFF. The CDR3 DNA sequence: TGTGCCAGCAGTCGAAGGGGGGGGAACACTGAAGCTTTCTTT.

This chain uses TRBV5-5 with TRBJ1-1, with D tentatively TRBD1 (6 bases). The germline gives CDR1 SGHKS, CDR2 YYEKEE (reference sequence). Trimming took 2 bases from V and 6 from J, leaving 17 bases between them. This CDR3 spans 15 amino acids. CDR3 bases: TGTGCCAGCAGCTTCGATAAAAGGACAGAGGCTGAAGCTTTCTTT. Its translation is CASSFDKRTEAEAFF.

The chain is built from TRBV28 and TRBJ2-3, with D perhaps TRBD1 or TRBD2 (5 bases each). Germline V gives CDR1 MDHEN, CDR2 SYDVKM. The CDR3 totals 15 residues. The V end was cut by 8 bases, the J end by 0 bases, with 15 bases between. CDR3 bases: TGTGCCAGCCTTAGGGGAGAGTCGAGCACAGATACGCAGTATTTT. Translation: CASLRGESSTDTQYF.

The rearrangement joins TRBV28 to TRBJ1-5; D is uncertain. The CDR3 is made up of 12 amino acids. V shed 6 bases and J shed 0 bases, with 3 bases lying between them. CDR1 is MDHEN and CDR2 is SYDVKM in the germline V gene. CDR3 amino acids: CASRYSNQPQHF. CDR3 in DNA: TGTGCCAGCAGGTATAGCAATCAGCCCCAGCATTTT.

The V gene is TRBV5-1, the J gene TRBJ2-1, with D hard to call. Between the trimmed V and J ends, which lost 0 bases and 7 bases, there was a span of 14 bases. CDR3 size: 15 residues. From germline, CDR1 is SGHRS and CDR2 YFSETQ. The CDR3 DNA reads TGCGCCAGCAGCTTGGTGAAGGGCAAAGGGAATGAGCAGTTCTTC. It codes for CASSLVKGKGNEQFF. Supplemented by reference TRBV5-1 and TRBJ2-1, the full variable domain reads KAGVTQTPRYLIKTRGQQVTLSCSPISGHRSVSWYQQTPGQGLQFLFEYFSETQRNKGNFPGRFSGRQFSNSRSEMNVSTLELGDSALYLCASSLVKGKGNEQFFGPGTRLTVL.

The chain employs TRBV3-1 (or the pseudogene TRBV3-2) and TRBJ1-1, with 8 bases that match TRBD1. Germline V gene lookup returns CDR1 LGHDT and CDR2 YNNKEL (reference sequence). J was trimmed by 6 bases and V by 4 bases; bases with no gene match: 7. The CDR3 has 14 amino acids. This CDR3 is CASSPPQGAAEAFF. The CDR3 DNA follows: TGTGCCAGCAGCCCCCCGCAGGGGGCCGCTGAAGCTTTCTTT.

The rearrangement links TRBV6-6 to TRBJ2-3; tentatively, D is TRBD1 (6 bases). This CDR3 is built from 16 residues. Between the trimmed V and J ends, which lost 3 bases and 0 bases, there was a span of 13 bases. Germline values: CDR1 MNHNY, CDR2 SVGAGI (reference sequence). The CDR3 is CASSYSTGPSTDTQYF. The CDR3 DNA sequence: TGTGCCAGCAGTTATTCGACAGGCCCTAGCACAGATACGCAGTATTTT.

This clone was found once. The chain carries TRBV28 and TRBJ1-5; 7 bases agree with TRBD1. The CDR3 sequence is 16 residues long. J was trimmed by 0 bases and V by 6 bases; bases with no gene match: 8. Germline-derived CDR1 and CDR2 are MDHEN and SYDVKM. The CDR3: CASRHPQGGSNQPQHF. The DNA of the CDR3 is TGTGCCAGCAGGCACCCGCAGGGGGGTAGCAATCAGCCCCAGCATTTT.

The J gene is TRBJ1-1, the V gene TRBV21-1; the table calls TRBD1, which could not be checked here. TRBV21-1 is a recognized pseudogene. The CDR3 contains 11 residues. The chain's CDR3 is CASPPDIGAFF. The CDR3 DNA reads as TGTGCCAGCCCCCCAGACATTGGGGCTTTCTTT.

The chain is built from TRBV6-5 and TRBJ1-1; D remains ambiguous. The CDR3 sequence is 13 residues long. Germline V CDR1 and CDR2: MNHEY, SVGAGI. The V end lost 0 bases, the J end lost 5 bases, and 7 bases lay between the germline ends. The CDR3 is CASSYSPGTEAFF. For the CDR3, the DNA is TGTGCCAGCAGTTACTCTCCCGGGACTGAAGCTTTCTTT.

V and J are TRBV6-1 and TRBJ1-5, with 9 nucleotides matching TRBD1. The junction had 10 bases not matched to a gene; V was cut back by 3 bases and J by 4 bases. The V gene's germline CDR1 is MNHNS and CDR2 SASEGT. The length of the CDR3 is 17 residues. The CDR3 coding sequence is TGTGCCAGCAGTGAGGGGACAGGGTCACCTGGGAATCAGCCCCAGCATTTT. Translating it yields CASSEGTGSPGNQPQHF.

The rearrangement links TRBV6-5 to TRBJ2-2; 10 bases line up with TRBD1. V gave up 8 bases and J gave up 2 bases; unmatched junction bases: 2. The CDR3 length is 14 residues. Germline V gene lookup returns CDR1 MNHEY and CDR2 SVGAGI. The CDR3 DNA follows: TGTGCCAGCGAGACAGGGGGCAACACCGGGGAGCTGTTTTTT. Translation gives CASETGGNTGELFF.

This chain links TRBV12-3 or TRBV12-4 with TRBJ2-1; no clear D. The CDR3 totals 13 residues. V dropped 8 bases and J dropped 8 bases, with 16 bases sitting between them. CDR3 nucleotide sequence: TGTGCCAGCGATGGCCCCTCAGCCTATGAGCAGTTCTTC. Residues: CASDGPSAYEQFF.

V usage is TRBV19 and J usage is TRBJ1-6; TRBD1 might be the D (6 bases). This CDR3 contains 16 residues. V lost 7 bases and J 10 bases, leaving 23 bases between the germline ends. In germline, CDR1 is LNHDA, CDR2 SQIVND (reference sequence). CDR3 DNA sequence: TGTGCCAGTACCTCATCATTCCAGGGGCGACGCTCACCCCTCCACTTT. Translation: CASTSSFQGRRSPLHF.

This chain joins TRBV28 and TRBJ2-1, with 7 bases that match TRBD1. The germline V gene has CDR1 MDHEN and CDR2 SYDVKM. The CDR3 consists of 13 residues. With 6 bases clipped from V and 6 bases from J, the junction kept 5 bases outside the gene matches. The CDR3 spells CASRRDRLNEQFF. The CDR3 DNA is TGTGCCAGCAGAAGGGACAGACTCAATGAGCAGTTCTTC. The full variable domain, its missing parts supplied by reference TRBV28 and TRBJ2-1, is DVKVTQSSRYLVKRTGEKVFLECVQDMDHENMFWYRQDPGLGLRLIYFSYDVKMKEKGDIPEGYSVSREKKERFSLILESASTNQTSMYLCASRRDRLNEQFFGPGTRLTVL.

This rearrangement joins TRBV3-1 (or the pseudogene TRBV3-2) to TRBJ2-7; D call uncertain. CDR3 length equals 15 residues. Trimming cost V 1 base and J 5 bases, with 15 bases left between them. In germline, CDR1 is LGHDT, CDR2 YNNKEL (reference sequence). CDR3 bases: TGTGCCAGCAGCCAAGTCGGGTACCAGACCCACGAGCAGTACTTC. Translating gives CASSQVGYQTHEQYF.

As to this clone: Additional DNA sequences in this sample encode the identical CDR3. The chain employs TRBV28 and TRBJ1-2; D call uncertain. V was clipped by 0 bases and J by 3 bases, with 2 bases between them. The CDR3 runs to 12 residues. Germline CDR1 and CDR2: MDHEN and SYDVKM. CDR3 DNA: TGTGCCAGCAGTTTATGGGACTATGGCTACACCTTC. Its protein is CASSLWDYGYTF.

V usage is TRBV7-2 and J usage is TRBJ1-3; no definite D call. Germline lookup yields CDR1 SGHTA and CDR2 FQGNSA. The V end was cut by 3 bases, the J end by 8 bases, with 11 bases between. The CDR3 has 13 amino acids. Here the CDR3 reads CASSFYLEDTIYF. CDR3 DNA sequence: TGTGCCAGCAGCTTTTATTTGGAAGACACCATATATTTT.

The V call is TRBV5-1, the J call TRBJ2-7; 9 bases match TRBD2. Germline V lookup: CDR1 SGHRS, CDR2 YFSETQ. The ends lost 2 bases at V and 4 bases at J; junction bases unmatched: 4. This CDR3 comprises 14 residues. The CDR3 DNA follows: TGCGCCAGCAGCTTAAAACTAGCGGGTTACGAGCAGTACTTC. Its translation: CASSLKLAGYEQYF.

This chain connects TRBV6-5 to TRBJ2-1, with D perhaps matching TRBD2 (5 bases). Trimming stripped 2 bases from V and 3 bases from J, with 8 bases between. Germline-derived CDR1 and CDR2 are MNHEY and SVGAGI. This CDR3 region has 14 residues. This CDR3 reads CASSYLGVYNEQFF. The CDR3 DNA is TGTGCCAGCAGTTACCTCGGGGTCTACAATGAGCAGTTCTTC.

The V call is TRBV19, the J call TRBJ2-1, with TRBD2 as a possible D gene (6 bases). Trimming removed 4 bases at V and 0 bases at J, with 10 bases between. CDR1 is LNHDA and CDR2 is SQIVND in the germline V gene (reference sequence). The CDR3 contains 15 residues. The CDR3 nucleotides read TGTGCCAGTAGTAGGGTCGGGAGCTCCTACAATGAGCAGTTCTTC. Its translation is CASSRVGSSYNEQFF.

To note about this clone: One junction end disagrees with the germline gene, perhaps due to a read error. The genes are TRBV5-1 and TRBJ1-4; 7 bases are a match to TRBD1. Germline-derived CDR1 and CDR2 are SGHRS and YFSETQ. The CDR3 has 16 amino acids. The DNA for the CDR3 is TGCGCCAGCACCTTGGGCCTCAGGGGGACTAATGAAAAACTGTTTTTT. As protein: CASTLGLRGTNEKLFF.